This T cell receptor (beta chain) appears in the sequencing data of a study of T cell responses to AZD1222 COVID-19 vaccine (dated by TCRdb to about 2021). Looking at the study overall: A total of 233 trial participants underwent TCR sequencing, of whom 207 received two doses of AZD1222 and some 26 received two doses of the MenACWY control vaccine. Trial participants were enrolled by age into 18-55, 56-69 and 70-plus year subgroups, with around 140, 26 and 57 TCR-sequenced participants respectively.

Overall study results and their limits: Reportedly, almost half of the unique spike-specific TCRs recognized epitopes lying outside the regions that are mutated in the B.1.351 and B.1.1.7 variants. Because no day 14 peak-response samples were available, repertoires were characterized only after the peak T cell response. In the small 56-69-year group, the increase in depth fell short of significance, most likely because of low power. Participants were mostly white British and included more females than males, and it was suggested by the authors that clonal diversity may have been underestimated. The vaccine-associated CD4 TCRs covered the entire spike protein, and the dominant responses fell in regions 160-218 and 743-854. Conclusions about previously exposed vaccinees are limited, since just six or seven AZD1222 recipients were seropositive for SARS-CoV-2 at baseline. Spike-specific TCR breadth and depth rose significantly after two AZD1222 doses compared with day 0 and with MenACWY recipients.

Explained via the paper, the time point label denotes: baseline before first vaccination. The intended sense of this specimen's treatment or condition label: meningococcal conjugate vaccine given as trial control. Vaccinee samples came from UK trials COV001 and COV002, including a single-blind randomized controlled phase 2/3 trial of AZD1222 (ChAdOx1 nCoV-19) in healthy adults. For TCRbeta chain sequencing, PBMC samples from trial participants were taken at day 0 and at day 28 after the second dose. The CDR3 goes from the cysteine to the phenylalanine over 12 residues. Just the 36-base CDR3 DNA is kept, in frame starting at base 1. Trimming at the junction amounts to 2 bases on V and 5 bases on J, and the germline ends lie 6 bases apart. CDR1 MDHEN and CDR2 SYDVKM were looked up in the germline V gene. A remark on this clone: Its antigen specificity is not known. Base qualities are not at hand, and no much larger clone is one base apart. Within the sample, other DNA sequences also encode this same CDR3.

The CDR3 regions of human TCRbeta chains were analyzed by immunosequencing. Per the original workflow: Repertoire TCRs were checked for matches against a reference library of SARS-CoV-2-specific TCRs that had been generated using the MIRA antigen-specificity platform. Breadth was defined as the fraction of unique TCRs that were SARS-CoV-2-associated. Depth was defined as the fraction of total T cells that were SARS-CoV-2-associated. Using the MIRA data, each spike-specific TCR was assigned both to the spike region to which the TCR was reactive and to a CD4 or CD8 class. Log10-transformed breadth and depth values were compared by one-way ANOVA with Sidak's multiple comparisons tests. Imported from immuneACCESS, the table was reduced by TCRdb to in-frame sequences with V and J called. These copies leave out some clones; in studies compared against another copy, an unresolved V gene accounts for under half, and the cause of the remainder is not known. V and J calls and clone size are as listed in that table; D and trimming were resolved from the DNA. Across this sample there are 150,000 to 200,000 clones, with about 89% seen only once. The ten largest account for 2.5% to 3% of the sample.

The V and J genes are TRBV28 and TRBJ1-1; the D gene cannot be resolved reliably. The source was peripheral blood, collected on day 0 of MenACWY control vaccination. This clonotype was sampled from an adult in good health. The CDR3 region reads CASSLGYTEAFF. The sequenced DNA is TGTGCCAGCAGTTTAGGATATACTGAAGCTTTCTTT.